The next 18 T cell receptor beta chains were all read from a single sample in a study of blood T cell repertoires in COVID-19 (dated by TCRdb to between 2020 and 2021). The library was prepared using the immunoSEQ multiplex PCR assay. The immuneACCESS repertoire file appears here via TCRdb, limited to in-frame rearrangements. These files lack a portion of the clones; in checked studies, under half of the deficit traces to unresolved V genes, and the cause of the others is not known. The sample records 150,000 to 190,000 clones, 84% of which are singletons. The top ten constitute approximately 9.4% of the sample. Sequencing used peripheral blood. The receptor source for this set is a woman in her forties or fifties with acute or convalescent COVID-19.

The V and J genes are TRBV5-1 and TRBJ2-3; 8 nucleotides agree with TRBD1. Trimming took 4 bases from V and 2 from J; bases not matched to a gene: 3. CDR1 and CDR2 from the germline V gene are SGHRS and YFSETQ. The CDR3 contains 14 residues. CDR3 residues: CASSMGQATDTQYF. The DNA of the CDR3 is TGCGCCAGCAGCATGGGACAGGCCACAGATACGCAGTATTTT.

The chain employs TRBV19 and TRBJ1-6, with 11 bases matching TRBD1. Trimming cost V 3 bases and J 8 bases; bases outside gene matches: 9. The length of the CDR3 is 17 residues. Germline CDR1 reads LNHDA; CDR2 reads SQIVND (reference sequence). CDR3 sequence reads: CASSIGWTGGTDSPLHF. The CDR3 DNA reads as TGTGCCAGTAGTATTGGGTGGACAGGGGGCACTGATTCACCCCTCCACTTT. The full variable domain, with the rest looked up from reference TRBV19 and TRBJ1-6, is DGGITQSPKYLFRKEGQNVTLSCEQNLNHDAMYWYRQDPGQGLRLIYYSQIVNDFQKGDIAEGYSVSREKKESFPLTVTSAQKNPTAFYLCASSIGWTGGTDSPLHFGNGTRLTVT.

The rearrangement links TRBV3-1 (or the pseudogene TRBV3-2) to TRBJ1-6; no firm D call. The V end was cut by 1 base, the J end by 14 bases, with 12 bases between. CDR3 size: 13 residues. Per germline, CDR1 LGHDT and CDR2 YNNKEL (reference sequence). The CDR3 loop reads CASSQGGLGTLHF. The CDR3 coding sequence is TGTGCCAGCAGCCAAGGAGGGTTGGGGACCCTCCACTTT.

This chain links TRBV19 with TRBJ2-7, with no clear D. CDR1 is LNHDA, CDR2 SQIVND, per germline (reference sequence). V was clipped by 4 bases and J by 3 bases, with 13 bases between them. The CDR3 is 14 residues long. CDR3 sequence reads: CASSTVMRGYEQYF. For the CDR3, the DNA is TGTGCCAGTAGTACGGTAATGAGAGGCTACGAGCAGTACTTC.

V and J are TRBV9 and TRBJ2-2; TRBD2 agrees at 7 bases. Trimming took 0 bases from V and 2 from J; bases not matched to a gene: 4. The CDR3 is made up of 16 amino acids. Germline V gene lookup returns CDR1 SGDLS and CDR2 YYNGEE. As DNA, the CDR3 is TGTGCCAGCAGCGTAGTTAGGACTAGAAACACCGGGGAGCTGTTTTTT. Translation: CASSVVRTRNTGELFF.

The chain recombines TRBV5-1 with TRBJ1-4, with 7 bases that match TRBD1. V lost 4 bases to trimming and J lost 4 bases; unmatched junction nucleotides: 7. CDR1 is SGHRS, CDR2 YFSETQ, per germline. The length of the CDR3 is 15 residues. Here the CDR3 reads CASSAYRGGNEKLFF. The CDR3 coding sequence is TGCGCCAGCAGCGCGTACAGGGGAGGTAATGAAAAACTGTTTTTT.

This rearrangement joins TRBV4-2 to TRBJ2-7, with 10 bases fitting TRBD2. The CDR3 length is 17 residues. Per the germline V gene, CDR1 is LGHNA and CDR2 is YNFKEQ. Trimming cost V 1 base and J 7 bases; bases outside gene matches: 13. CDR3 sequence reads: CASSQGLAGAVVREQYF. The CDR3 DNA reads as TGTGCCAGCAGCCAAGGGCTAGCGGGGGCCGTCGTGAGGGAGCAGTACTTC.

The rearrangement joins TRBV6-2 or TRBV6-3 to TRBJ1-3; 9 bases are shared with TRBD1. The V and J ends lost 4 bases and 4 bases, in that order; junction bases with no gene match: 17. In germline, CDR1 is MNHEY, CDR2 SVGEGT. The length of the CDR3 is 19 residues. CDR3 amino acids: CASSLPTFSGTGRGNTIYF. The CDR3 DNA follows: TGTGCCAGCAGTTTACCGACTTTCTCCGGGACAGGGCGCGGAAACACCATATATTTT.

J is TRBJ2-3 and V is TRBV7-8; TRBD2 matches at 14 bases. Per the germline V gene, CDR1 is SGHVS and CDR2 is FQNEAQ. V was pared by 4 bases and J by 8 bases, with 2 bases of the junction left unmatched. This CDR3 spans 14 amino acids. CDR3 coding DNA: TGTGCCAGCAGCTCCGGGACTAGCGGGGGTACGCAGTATTTT. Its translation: CASSSGTSGGTQYF.

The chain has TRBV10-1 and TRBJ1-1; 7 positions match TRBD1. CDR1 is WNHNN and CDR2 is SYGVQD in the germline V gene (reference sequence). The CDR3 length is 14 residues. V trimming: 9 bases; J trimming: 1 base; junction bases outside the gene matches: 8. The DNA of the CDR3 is TGCGCCAGTCGCCCCAACAGGGGGAACACTGAAGCTTTCTTT. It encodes CASRPNRGNTEAFF.

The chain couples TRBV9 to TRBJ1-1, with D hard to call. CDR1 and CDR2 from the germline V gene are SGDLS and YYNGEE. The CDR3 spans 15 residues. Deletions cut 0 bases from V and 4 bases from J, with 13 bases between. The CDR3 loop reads CASSVDPGPGTEAFF. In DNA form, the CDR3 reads TGTGCCAGCAGCGTAGATCCAGGCCCTGGCACTGAAGCTTTCTTT.

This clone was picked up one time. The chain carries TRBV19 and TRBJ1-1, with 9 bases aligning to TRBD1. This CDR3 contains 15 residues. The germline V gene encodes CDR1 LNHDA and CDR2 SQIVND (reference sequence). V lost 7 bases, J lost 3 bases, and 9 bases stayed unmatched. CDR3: CASTRDRVKDTEAFF. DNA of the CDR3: TGTGCCAGTACCCGGGACAGGGTTAAAGACACTGAAGCTTTCTTT.

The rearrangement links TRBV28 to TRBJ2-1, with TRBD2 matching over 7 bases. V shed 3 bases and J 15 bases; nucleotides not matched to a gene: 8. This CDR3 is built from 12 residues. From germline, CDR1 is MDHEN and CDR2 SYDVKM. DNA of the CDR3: TGTGCCAGCAGTTTGGGGGGAGGGCGTCCGTTCTTC. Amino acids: CASSLGGGRPFF. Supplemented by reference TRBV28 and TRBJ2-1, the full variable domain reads DVKVTQSSRYLVKRTGEKVFLECVQDMDHENMFWYRQDPGLGLRLIYFSYDVKMKEKGDIPEGYSVSREKKERFSLILESASTNQTSMYLCASSLGGGRPFFGPGTRLTVL.

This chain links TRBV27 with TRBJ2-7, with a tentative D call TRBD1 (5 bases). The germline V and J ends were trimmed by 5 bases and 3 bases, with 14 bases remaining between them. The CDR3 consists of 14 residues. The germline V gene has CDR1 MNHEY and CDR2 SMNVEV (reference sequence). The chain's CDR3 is CASSGVGPVYEQYF. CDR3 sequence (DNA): TGTGCCAGCAGTGGAGTGGGGCCGGTCTACGAGCAGTACTTC.

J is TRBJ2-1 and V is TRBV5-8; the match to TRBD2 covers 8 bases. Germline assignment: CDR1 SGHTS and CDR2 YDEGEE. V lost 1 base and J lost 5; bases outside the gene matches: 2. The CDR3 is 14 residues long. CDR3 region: CASSLTSGNNEQFF. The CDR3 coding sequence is TGTGCCAGCAGCTTGACTAGCGGAAACAATGAGCAGTTCTTC.

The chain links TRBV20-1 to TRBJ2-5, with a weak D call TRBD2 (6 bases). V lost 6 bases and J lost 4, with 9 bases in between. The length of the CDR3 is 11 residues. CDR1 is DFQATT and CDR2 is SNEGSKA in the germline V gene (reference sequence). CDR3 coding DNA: TGCAGTGCAATGGGGGGAGAGACCCAGTACTTC. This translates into CSAMGGETQYF.

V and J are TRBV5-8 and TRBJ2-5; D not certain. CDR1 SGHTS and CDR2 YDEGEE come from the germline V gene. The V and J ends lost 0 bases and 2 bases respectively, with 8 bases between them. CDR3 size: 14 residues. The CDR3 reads CASSLVLRQETQYF. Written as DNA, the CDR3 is TGTGCCAGCAGCTTGGTTTTGCGGCAAGAGACCCAGTACTTC.

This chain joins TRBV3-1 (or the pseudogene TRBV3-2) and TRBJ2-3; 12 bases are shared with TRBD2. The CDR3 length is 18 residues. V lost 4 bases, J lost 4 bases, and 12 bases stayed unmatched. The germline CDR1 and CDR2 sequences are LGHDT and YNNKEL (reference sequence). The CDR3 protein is CASSPIAGTSGLPDTQYF. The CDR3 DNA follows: TGTGCCAGCAGCCCTATAGCCGGGACTAGCGGGTTGCCAGATACGCAGTATTTT.